The 27 T cell receptor beta chains presented below share a single source sample, sequenced in a study of blood T cell repertoires in COVID-19. The assay was immunoSEQ multiplex PCR, and TCRdb's table has in-frame clones only and misses some. Of fewer than 150,000 clones in the sample, about 90% were seen once. The specimen sequenced was peripheral blood. These receptors were obtained from a man aged 45 to 65 with active or convalescent COVID-19.

CDR3 region: CATSSDSGRVVGYTF. Written as DNA, the CDR3 is TGTGCCACCAGCAGTGACTCCGGGAGAGTTGTCGGCTACACCTTC. The chain links TRBV15 to TRBJ1-2; D uncertain. V lost 3 bases and J lost 8, with 19 bases in between. From germline, CDR1 is LNHNV and CDR2 YYDKDF (reference sequence). This CDR3 contains 15 residues.

The chain couples TRBV5-1 to TRBJ1-6; the D gene is possibly TRBD1 (5 bases). This CDR3 has 17 amino acids. V lost 4 bases, J lost 9 bases, and 23 bases lay in between. The germline V gene encodes CDR1 SGHRS and CDR2 YFSETQ. The CDR3 protein is CASSPGPREGSGSPLHF. The CDR3 DNA reads TGCGCCAGCAGCCCGGGCCCCAGGGAAGGTTCGGGTTCACCCCTCCACTTT.

This chain joins TRBV28 and TRBJ1-2; D may be TRBD1 (5 bases). This CDR3 has 14 amino acids. Germline lookup yields CDR1 MDHEN and CDR2 SYDVKM. The V gene lost 5 bases and the J gene lost 8 bases, with 18 bases spanning the gap. The DNA of the CDR3 is TGTGCCAGCAGTCCGGATCAGGGTCCTCGAGGCTACACCTTC. It codes for CASSPDQGPRGYTF.

The genes are TRBV27 and TRBJ1-5; D may be TRBD1 (5 bases). Looked up from germline, CDR1 is MNHEY and CDR2 is SMNVEV (reference sequence). The CDR3 spans 13 residues. V gave up 3 bases and J gave up 4 bases, with 7 bases separating them. The CDR3 nucleotides are TGTGCCAGCAGTTTGGGGCCAAATCAGCCCCAGCATTTT. It codes for CASSLGPNQPQHF.

The count of this clone is one. This chain links TRBV25-1 with TRBJ2-3; 8 bases agree with TRBD1. V was clipped by 0 bases and J by 4 bases; unmatched bases: 9. CDR3 length equals 17 residues. The germline V gene encodes CDR1 MGHDK and CDR2 SYGVNS. The CDR3 region has the DNA TGTGCCAGCAGTGAATATTTCCCAACAGGGGGAGCAGATACGCAGTATTTT. Its protein product is CASSEYFPTGGADTQYF.

J is TRBJ1-2 and V is TRBV4-1; D call uncertain. V was pared by 3 bases and J by 8 bases, with 13 bases between. CDR3 length equals 13 residues. Germline CDR1 MGHRA, CDR2 YSYEKL. CDR3 in amino acids: CASSHHLQAGYTF. The CDR3 coding sequence is TGCGCCAGCAGCCATCACTTGCAGGCAGGCTACACCTTC.

This chain joins TRBV11-2 and TRBJ2-7; possibly TRBD1 for D (6 bases). Germline V gene sequence: CDR1 SGHAT, CDR2 FQNNGV. The CDR3 is 12 residues long. Trimming took 1 base from V and 8 from J, leaving 9 bases between them. CDR3 DNA: TGTGCCAGCAGCTTAGCAGGGGCCCAGCAGTACTTC. As protein: CASSLAGAQQYF.

This chain links TRBV5-1 with TRBJ1-2; 8 bases match TRBD1. The J segment lost 6 bases and the V segment lost 4 bases, leaving 11 bases of the junction unmatched. CDR1 SGHRS and CDR2 YFSETQ come from the germline V gene. This CDR3 is built from 15 residues. As DNA, the CDR3 is TGCGCCAGCAGCGGTGGACAGGGAGGTCGCGATGGCTACACCTTC. It translates to CASSGGQGGRDGYTF. The full variable domain, with the rest looked up from reference TRBV5-1 and TRBJ1-2, is KAGVTQTPRYLIKTRGQQVTLSCSPISGHRSVSWYQQTPGQGLQFLFEYFSETQRNKGNFPGRFSGRQFSNSRSEMNVSTLELGDSALYLCASSGGQGGRDGYTFGSGTRLTVV.

This clone is a singleton in its sample. This chain joins TRBV6-5 and TRBJ1-2, with D unresolved. This CDR3 comprises 16 residues. Per the germline V gene, CDR1 is MNHEY and CDR2 is SVGAGI. Trimming pared 0 bases from V and 2 bases from J, leaving 13 bases between. The CDR3 DNA is TGTGCCAGCAGTTACTCGAACCCAGGCGTCAACTATGGCTACACCTTC. Translating gives CASSYSNPGVNYGYTF.

This chain connects TRBV7-8 to TRBJ2-7; 9 nucleotides line up with TRBD1. Trimming at V came to 3 bases and at J to 2 bases, leaving 5 bases not matched to a gene. CDR3 length: 15 amino acids. Germline CDR1 is SGHVS and CDR2 is FQNEAQ. The CDR3 protein is CASSFAGTGPYEQYF. In DNA, the CDR3 is TGTGCCAGCAGCTTCGCCGGGACAGGGCCCTACGAGCAGTACTTC.

The table lists this clone with a few counts. J is TRBJ2-4 and V is TRBV27; weak D call: TRBD1 (7 bases). CDR1 MNHEY and CDR2 SMNVEV come from the germline V gene (reference sequence). This CDR3 is built from 17 residues. V dropped 9 bases and J dropped 0 bases, with 21 bases sitting between them. DNA for the CDR3: TGTGCCAGTAGGGGGGTCCGGGACAGCAGAGCCAAAAACATTCAGTACTTC. Its translation is CASRGVRDSRAKNIQYF.

The chain links TRBV3-1 (or the pseudogene TRBV3-2) to TRBJ2-3; 11 bases agree with TRBD2. The CDR3 sequence is 17 residues long. Germline assignment: CDR1 LGHDT and CDR2 YNNKEL (reference sequence). V lost 0 bases and J lost 5; bases outside the gene matches: 7. The CDR3 reads CASSQDRVLAGGDTQYF. The CDR3 nucleotides read TGTGCCAGCAGCCAAGATCGGGTGCTAGCGGGAGGAGATACGCAGTATTTT.

The V gene is TRBV11-2, the J gene TRBJ1-6, with TRBD1 matching over 7 bases. From germline, CDR1 is SGHAT and CDR2 FQNNGV. This CDR3 is 15 amino acids long. V shed 5 bases and J 10 bases; nucleotides not matched to a gene: 11. As DNA, the CDR3 is TGTGCCAGCAGCCCGAGACAGGGTGAAGGGTCACCCCTCCACTTT. This sequence encodes CASSPRQGEGSPLHF.

The V and J genes are TRBV11-2 and TRBJ2-6; TRBD1 is a possible D gene (6 bases). Deletions cut 1 base from V and 2 bases from J, with 15 bases between. The CDR3 has 18 residues. CDR1 and CDR2 (germline): SGHAT, FQNNGV. CDR3 bases: TGTGCCAGCAGCTTAGCCCCTCTCACAGGGCCTGGGGCCAACGTCCTGACTTTC. Translated: CASSLAPLTGPGANVLTF. Variable domain in full (rest from reference TRBV11-2 and TRBJ2-6): EAGVAQSPRYKIIEKRQSVAFWCNPISGHATLYWYQQILGQGPKLLIQFQNNGVVDDSQLPKDRFSAERLKGVDSTLKIQPAKLEDSAVYLCASSLAPLTGPGANVLTFGAGSRLTVL.

This chain uses TRBV4-2 with TRBJ1-5; 10 bases agree with TRBD1. The germline gives CDR1 LGHNA, CDR2 YNFKEQ. V trimming: 0 bases; J trimming: 4 bases; junction bases outside the gene matches: 3. The length of the CDR3 is 16 residues. The CDR3 loop reads CASSQEGQGWNQPQHF. The DNA of the CDR3 is TGTGCCAGCAGCCAAGAGGGACAGGGGTGGAATCAGCCCCAGCATTTT.

V usage is TRBV6-6 and J usage is TRBJ2-5; a weak D match, TRBD2 (5 bases). Germline CDR1 reads MNHNY; CDR2 reads SVGAGI (reference sequence). The CDR3 runs to 16 residues. The V end lost 4 bases, the J end lost 0 bases, and 15 bases lay between the germline ends. In DNA form, the CDR3 reads TGTGCCAGCAGTTCCCGGGCTCTGGACTACCAAGAGACCCAGTACTTC. This translates into CASSSRALDYQETQYF.

The gene calls are TRBV15 and TRBJ1-2; TRBD1 might be the D (5 bases). The germline V and J ends were trimmed by 2 bases and 3 bases, with 19 bases remaining between them. The germline V gene encodes CDR1 LNHNV and CDR2 YYDKDF (reference sequence). The CDR3 has 17 amino acids. As DNA, the CDR3 is TGTGCCACCAGCAGACACCGGGACTCCCGTGCTGACTATGGCTACACCTTC. It translates to CATSRHRDSRADYGYTF.

This clone was seen a single time. The rearrangement uses TRBV6-5 and TRBJ1-1, with TRBD1 identical over 9 bases. CDR1 MNHEY and CDR2 SVGAGI come from the germline V gene. The CDR3 length is 15 residues. Unmatched junction bases numbered 8, after V lost 8 bases and J lost 1 base. Here the CDR3 reads CASSRGDRENTEAFF. The CDR3 DNA is TGTGCCAGCTCCCGGGGGGACAGGGAGAACACTGAAGCTTTCTTT.

This clone has more than one count but fewer than ten. This chain uses TRBV19 with TRBJ2-7; 7 nucleotides match TRBD1. In germline, CDR1 is LNHDA, CDR2 SQIVND (reference sequence). V dropped 5 bases and J dropped 0; count of bases not matched to a gene: 7. The CDR3 totals 15 residues. CDR3 bases: TGTGCCAGTAGTGTTCCCGGGACAGCCTCCTACGAGCAGTACTTC. Translated, it gives CASSVPGTASYEQYF.

This sequence joins TRBV19 and TRBJ2-1; TRBD2 agrees at 7 bases. Germline V gene lookup returns CDR1 LNHDA and CDR2 SQIVND (reference sequence). The CDR3 sequence is 13 residues long. V shed 6 bases, J shed 9 bases, and the junction held 8 bases outside the gene matches. CDR3 in amino acids: CASSPSGKGEQFF. The CDR3 DNA reads TGTGCCAGTAGCCCGAGCGGGAAAGGTGAGCAGTTCTTC.

This rearrangement joins TRBV23-1 to TRBJ2-1, with TRBD2 matching over 10 bases. TRBV23-1 is treated as an ORF (open reading frame) with a function not yet certain. This CDR3 has 13 residues. Trimming took 6 bases from V and 7 from J; bases not matched to a gene: 3. The CDR3 DNA reads TGCGCCAGCAGGCCTAGCGGGAGTAATGAGCAGTTCTTC. This sequence encodes CASRPSGSNEQFF.

The table lists this clone with a count of one. This sequence joins TRBV18 and TRBJ1-2; 9 bases map to TRBD1. The germline V gene encodes CDR1 KGHSH and CDR2 LQKENI. This CDR3 has 15 amino acids. V lost 5 bases, J lost 2 bases, and 6 bases stayed unmatched. CDR3 loop: CASSIGQGSNYGYTF. Written as DNA, the CDR3 is TGTGCCAGCTCAATTGGACAGGGGAGCAACTATGGCTACACCTTC.

The V call is TRBV28, the J call TRBJ2-7; 8 nucleotides line up with TRBD1. Germline CDR1 MDHEN, CDR2 SYDVKM. The CDR3 has 15 residues. The ends lost 6 bases at V and 2 bases at J; junction bases unmatched: 9. CDR3 nucleotides: TGTGCCAGCAGCAAGGAGTGGACAGGGACCTACGAGCAGTACTTC. This gives the protein CASSKEWTGTYEQYF.

The chain uses TRBV19 and TRBJ1-1, with 9 bases aligning to TRBD1. The CDR3 spans 15 residues. The V gene end was trimmed by 6 bases and the J gene end by 5 bases; junction bases not matched to a gene: 10. CDR1 and CDR2 (germline): LNHDA, SQIVND (reference sequence). CDR3 sequence (DNA): TGTGCCAGTAGGGCCCGACAGGGGGAAGGTACTGAAGCTTTCTTT. Translating gives CASRARQGEGTEAFF.

The chain is built from TRBV20-1 and TRBJ1-4; D ambiguous. CDR3 size: 15 residues. The V and J ends lost 3 bases and 9 bases respectively, with 20 bases between them. Germline lookup yields CDR1 DFQATT and CDR2 SNEGSKA (reference sequence). The CDR3 nucleotides are TGCAGTGCTAGTACCCCACAGAGATTGAACCAAAAACTGTTTTTT. It specifies CSASTPQRLNQKLFF.

V usage is TRBV9 and J usage is TRBJ2-7, with 9 bases lining up with TRBD1. Trimming at V came to 0 bases and at J to 2 bases, leaving 6 bases not matched to a gene. This CDR3 has 16 amino acids. CDR1 is SGDLS, CDR2 YYNGEE, per germline. CDR3 bases: TGTGCCAGCAGCGTAGCGCCGGGACAGGGACCCTACGAGCAGTACTTC. This gives the protein CASSVAPGQGPYEQYF.

This clone is a singleton in its sample. The genes are TRBV28 and TRBJ1-2; D not resolved. CDR1 MDHEN and CDR2 SYDVKM come from the germline V gene. CDR3 length: 13 amino acids. V shed 2 bases and J shed 8 bases, with 12 bases lying between them. The CDR3 coding sequence is TGTGCCAGCAGTTTAGGTATAACACCGGGCTACACCTTC. Its translation is CASSLGITPGYTF.